These 19 T cell receptor beta chains originate from one sample sequenced in a study of T cell changes during pregnancy in multiple sclerosis. Only in-frame clones appear in the TCRdb table, and some are missing; sequencing was by immunoSEQ multiplex PCR. The sample includes approximately 26,000 clones, about 91% of them seen just once. The sequences come from CD4+ T cells from peripheral blood mononuclear cells, collected in the second trimester of pregnancy. These receptors were collected from a female donor with multiple sclerosis, enrolled in a pregnancy study.

The V call is TRBV14, the J call TRBJ2-5, with D tentatively TRBD1 (5 bases). The CDR3 runs to 18 residues. With 0 bases removed from V and 1 base from J, the gap between germline ends came to 18 bases. The germline gives CDR1 SGHDN, CDR2 FVKESK. CDR3 DNA sequence: TGTGCCAGCAGCCAAGATAAAGGCGCAGGGAACCTCCAAGAGACCCAGTACTTC. Encoded protein: CASSQDKGAGNLQETQYF. Supplemented by reference TRBV14 and TRBJ2-5, the full variable domain reads EAGVTQFPSHSVIEKGQTVTLRCDPISGHDNLYWYRRVMGKEIKFLLHFVKESKQDESGMPNNRFLAERTGGTYSTLKVQPAELEDSGVYFCASSQDKGAGNLQETQYFGPGTRLLVL.

The chain couples TRBV9 to TRBJ2-2; possibly TRBD2 for D (6 bases). Trimming cost V 0 bases and J 1 base, with 10 bases left between them. The germline V gene encodes CDR1 SGDLS and CDR2 YYNGEE. The length of the CDR3 is 16 residues. As DNA, the CDR3 is TGTGCCAGCAGCGTAGGCGTAGCGGAGAACACCGGGGAGCTGTTTTTT. Its translation: CASSVGVAENTGELFF.

This chain uses TRBV14 with TRBJ2-3; 7 bases match TRBD1. V was pared by 4 bases and J by 4 bases, with 14 bases of the junction left unmatched. This CDR3 is built from 17 residues. Germline V gene sequence: CDR1 SGHDN, CDR2 FVKESK. CDR3 region: CASSLREGGLRSDTQYF. CDR3 in DNA: TGTGCCAGCAGCCTTCGTGAAGGGGGCTTAAGGTCAGATACGCAGTATTTT.

V and J are TRBV18 and TRBJ1-4; 7 bases align to TRBD1. The CDR3 has 13 residues. From germline, CDR1 is KGHSH and CDR2 LQKENI. J was trimmed by 2 bases and V by 9 bases; bases with no gene match: 3. Here the CDR3 reads CASSRGTNEKLFF. The DNA for the CDR3 is TGTGCCAGTTCCAGGGGGACTAATGAAAAACTGTTTTTT.

The rearrangement links TRBV18 to TRBJ1-6, with TRBD1 matching over 7 bases. The CDR3 extends over 15 amino acids. Germline V gene sequence: CDR1 KGHSH, CDR2 LQKENI. V trimming: 4 bases; J trimming: 10 bases; junction bases outside the gene matches: 10. DNA of the CDR3: TGTGCCAGCTCACTTCCACAGGGGAGAAAGTCACCCCTCCACTTT. It specifies CASSLPQGRKSPLHF.

The chain links TRBV2 to TRBJ1-3, with D unclear. The CDR3 totals 16 residues. V lost 1 base and J 4 bases, leaving 14 bases between the germline ends. Germline V lookup: CDR1 SNHLY, CDR2 FYNNEI. The CDR3 reads CASSEVPGPGGNTIYF. CDR3 in DNA: TGTGCCAGCAGTGAAGTCCCGGGTCCTGGGGGAAACACCATATATTTT. Looking up the rest from reference TRBV2 and TRBJ1-3 gives the full variable domain: EPEVTQTPSHQVTQMGQEVILRCVPISNHLYFYWYRQILGQKVEFLVSFYNNEISEKSEIFDDQFSVERPDGSNFTLKIRSTKLEDSAMYFCASSEVPGPGGNTIYFGEGSWLTVV.

This chain connects TRBV4-2 to TRBJ1-5; the match to TRBD1 covers 7 bases. Germline CDR1 LGHNA, CDR2 YNFKEQ. Trimming at V came to 1 base and at J to 3 bases, leaving 6 bases not matched to a gene. The CDR3 is 16 residues long. The CDR3 DNA reads TGTGCCAGCAGCCAAGGCCGGGACAGACTCAATCAGCCCCAGCATTTT. Its protein is CASSQGRDRLNQPQHF.

This clone appeared once. J is TRBJ2-7 and V is TRBV11-2; possibly TRBD1 for D (5 bases). The germline V gene encodes CDR1 SGHAT and CDR2 FQNNGV. The CDR3 totals 13 residues. Deletions cut 3 bases from V and 4 bases from J, with 10 bases between. The chain's CDR3 is CASSFRVGYEQYF. The CDR3, as DNA: TGTGCCAGCAGCTTCAGGGTCGGATACGAGCAGTACTTC.

V is TRBV9 and J is TRBJ2-1; the D is unclear. Germline assignment: CDR1 SGDLS and CDR2 YYNGEE. V lost 0 bases, J lost 3 bases, and 4 bases lay in between. The CDR3 length is 13 residues. DNA of the CDR3: TGTGCCAGCAGCGTAGGTAACTACAATGAGCAGTTCTTC. Translating it yields CASSVGNYNEQFF.

V is TRBV5-1 and J is TRBJ1-2, with D unresolved. The V gene's germline CDR1 is SGHRS and CDR2 YFSETQ. This CDR3 has 13 residues. The ends were cut back, 4 bases at V and 1 base at J, with 8 bases in the middle. The CDR3: CASSEGDNYGYTF. DNA for the CDR3: TGCGCCAGCAGCGAGGGAGATAACTATGGCTACACCTTC. The variable domain in full, completed from reference TRBV5-1 and TRBJ1-2, reads KAGVTQTPRYLIKTRGQQVTLSCSPISGHRSVSWYQQTPGQGLQFLFEYFSETQRNKGNFPGRFSGRQFSNSRSEMNVSTLELGDSALYLCASSEGDNYGYTFGSGTRLTVV.

The genes are TRBV5-1 and TRBJ1-6, with a weak D call TRBD1 (5 bases). The length of the CDR3 is 14 residues. V was shortened by 0 bases and J by 10 bases, with 11 bases between the two germline ends. Germline CDR1 reads SGHRS; CDR2 reads YFSETQ. The DNA for the CDR3 is TGCGCCAGCAGCTTGGAGGGGAGGGACTCACCCCTCCACTTT. This translates into CASSLEGRDSPLHF.

This chain connects TRBV5-6 to TRBJ1-2; possible D gene TRBD1, 5 bases. Germline CDR1 and CDR2: SGHDT and YYEEEE. The CDR3 has 16 residues. Trimming shortened V by 0 bases and J by 4 bases, and 16 bases separated the two germline ends. In DNA form, the CDR3 reads TGTGCCAGCAGCTTGGTAGGACTTGGGGGGGGCTATGGCTACACCTTC. Translated, it gives CASSLVGLGGGYGYTF.

The genes are TRBV25-1 and TRBJ1-5, with D possibly TRBD1 on 5 matching bases. Trimming cost V 4 bases and J 7 bases, with 14 bases left between them. Germline CDR1 is MGHDK and CDR2 is SYGVNS. The CDR3 runs 14 residues. In nucleotides, the CDR3 is TGTGCCAGCAGTGGCCGGGGGTTAATCCAGCCCCAGCATTTT. This encodes CASSGRGLIQPQHF.

The rearrangement uses TRBV5-1 and TRBJ2-2; 9 nucleotides match TRBD2. With 5 bases clipped from V and 2 bases from J, the junction kept 10 bases outside the gene matches. This CDR3 region has 17 residues. CDR1 and CDR2 from the germline V gene are SGHRS and YFSETQ. For the CDR3, the DNA is TGCGCCAGCAGTGCCAACCGCGGGGGGGCCAACACCGGGGAGCTGTTTTTT. Protein product: CASSANRGGANTGELFF.

V gene TRBV7-3 combines with J gene TRBJ1-1; TRBD1 might be the D (5 bases). This CDR3 region has 16 residues. V was trimmed by 2 bases and J by 4 bases, leaving 17 bases between them. Germline CDR1 is SGHTA and CDR2 is FQGTGA. CDR3 protein: CASSLVSGTGGTEAFF. The CDR3 DNA sequence: TGTGCCAGCAGCTTAGTCTCCGGGACCGGGGGCACTGAAGCTTTCTTT.

V usage is TRBV5-1 and J usage is TRBJ2-7, with D perhaps TRBD1 (5 bases). The CDR3 is 12 amino acids. V gave up 4 bases and J gave up 2 bases, with 7 bases separating them. The germline gives CDR1 SGHRS, CDR2 YFSETQ. This CDR3 reads CASSQGAYEQYF. The CDR3 bases are TGCGCCAGCAGCCAGGGTGCCTACGAGCAGTACTTC.

The rearrangement uses TRBV28 and TRBJ1-2; 7 nucleotides line up with TRBD1. Germline CDR1 reads MDHEN; CDR2 reads SYDVKM. V shed 5 bases, J shed 5 bases, and the junction held 11 bases outside the gene matches. The CDR3 is 15 amino acids. CDR3 region: CASSLDRDGRYGYTF. The CDR3 DNA sequence: TGTGCCAGCAGTCTTGACAGGGATGGCCGGTATGGCTACACCTTC.

The CDR3 reads CATSRTTTGGPRNTIYF. The DNA of the CDR3 is TGTGCCACCAGCAGAACGACGACCGGGGGACCTAGAAACACCATATATTTT. The chain uses TRBV15 and TRBJ1-3; D is perhaps TRBD1 (5 bases). V was trimmed by 2 bases and J by 5 bases, leaving 19 bases between them. The germline gives CDR1 LNHNV, CDR2 YYDKDF (reference sequence). The CDR3 length is 17 residues.

This clone was recorded only once. V usage is TRBV18 and J usage is TRBJ2-2, with D maybe TRBD2 (5 bases). Germline-derived CDR1 and CDR2 are KGHSH and LQKENI. The CDR3 is 16 amino acids. V was trimmed by 3 bases and J by 0 bases, leaving 11 bases between them. DNA of the CDR3: TGTGCCAGCTCACCCAGAGGGTCGACGAACACCGGGGAGCTGTTTTTT. Translation gives CASSPRGSTNTGELFF.